The 12 T cell receptor beta chains presented below share a single source sample, sequenced in a study of shared clonotypes between healthy human individuals. Clones were read by immunoSEQ multiplex PCR, and TCRdb kept only the in-frame ones, dropping some. Here the sample spans over a million clones, approximately 98.5% being singletons. The sample consisted of naive CD4+ T cells sorted from blood. Subset meaning: CD45RA+ positively selected. Source of these receptors: a man aged 25 to 40 in good health.

This chain uses TRBV5-1 with TRBJ2-7, with D unclear. V was trimmed by 0 bases and J by 7 bases, leaving 14 bases between them. The CDR3 runs to 14 residues. Germline CDR1 SGHRS, CDR2 YFSETQ. This CDR3 reads CASSLVMGTKEQYF. CDR3 DNA sequence: TGCGCCAGCAGCTTGGTAATGGGAACTAAAGAGCAGTACTTC.

CDR3: CASRLGQGWEKLFF. The DNA of the CDR3 is TGCGCCAGCAGACTCGGACAGGGGTGGGAAAAACTGTTTTTT. This chain links TRBV5-1 with TRBJ1-4; 9 bases are shared with TRBD1. V shed 5 bases and J 8 bases; nucleotides not matched to a gene: 7. In germline, CDR1 is SGHRS, CDR2 YFSETQ. This CDR3 comprises 14 residues.

This chain uses TRBV28 with TRBJ1-2; a weak D match, TRBD1 (6 bases). The CDR3 extends over 16 amino acids. Germline CDR1 is MDHEN and CDR2 is SYDVKM. With 5 bases removed from V and 4 bases from J, the gap between germline ends came to 20 bases. Here the CDR3 DNA reads TGTGCCAGCAGTCCACCCGGGTCGGGGGGCACCTATGGCTACACCTTC. It encodes CASSPPGSGGTYGYTF.

This sequence joins TRBV7-3 and TRBJ2-1; the match to TRBD2 covers 10 bases. The trim removed 0 bases at V and 10 bases at J, leaving 6 bases unmatched. The length of the CDR3 is 15 residues. The germline V gene has CDR1 SGHTA and CDR2 FQGTGA. In DNA, the CDR3 is TGTGCCAGCAGCTTAACGTCGGGACTAGCGCAAGAGCAGTTCTTC. It translates to CASSLTSGLAQEQFF.

This rearrangement joins TRBV7-9 to TRBJ1-3; maybe TRBD1 (6 bases). The CDR3 consists of 16 residues. V shed 5 bases and J shed 2 bases, with 16 bases lying between them. CDR1 SEHNR and CDR2 FQNEAQ come from the germline V gene (reference sequence). In DNA form, the CDR3 reads TGTGCCAGCAGCGCAACAGGGCGGGCGACTGGAAACACCATATATTTT. It yields the protein CASSATGRATGNTIYF. Looking up the rest from reference TRBV7-9 and TRBJ1-3 gives the full variable domain: DTGVSQNPRHKITKRGQNVTFRCDPISEHNRLYWYRQTLGQGPEFLTYFQNEAQLEKSRLLSDRFSAERPKGSFSTLEIQRTEQGDSAMYLCASSATGRATGNTIYFGEGSWLTVV.

J is TRBJ2-2 and V is TRBV7-9; TRBD2 is a possible D gene (6 bases). Trimming took 7 bases from V and 4 from J, leaving 13 bases between them. Germline loops: CDR1 SEHNR, CDR2 FQNEAQ (reference sequence). CDR3 size: 14 residues. CDR3 amino acids: CASNGSRRTGELFF. As DNA, the CDR3 is TGTGCCAGCAACGGGAGTCGTCGCACCGGGGAGCTGTTTTTT. The full variable domain, with the rest looked up from reference TRBV7-9 and TRBJ2-2, is DTGVSQNPRHKITKRGQNVTFRCDPISEHNRLYWYRQTLGQGPEFLTYFQNEAQLEKSRLLSDRFSAERPKGSFSTLEIQRTEQGDSAMYLCASNGSRRTGELFFGEGSRLTVL.

The genes are TRBV28 and TRBJ2-7, with D uncertain. CDR1 and CDR2 from the germline V gene are MDHEN and SYDVKM. CDR3 size: 12 residues. V was pared by 3 bases and J by 4 bases, with 7 bases between. CDR3 sequence (DNA): TGTGCCAGCAGTTTCCCTTATTACGAGCAGTACTTC. As protein: CASSFPYYEQYF.

This chain connects TRBV30 to TRBJ2-6, with no clear D. The CDR3 runs to 13 residues. V lost 4 bases, J lost 2 bases, and 6 bases lay in between. CDR1 GTSNPN and CDR2 SVGIG come from the germline V gene (reference sequence). CDR3 in amino acids: CAWNLAGANVLTF. Written as DNA, the CDR3 is TGTGCCTGGAACCTCGCTGGGGCCAACGTCCTGACTTTC. The full variable domain, in which reference TRBV30 and TRBJ2-6 provide the parts outside the CDR3, is SQTIHQWPATLVQPVGSPLSLECTVEGTSNPNLYWYRQAAGRGLQLLFYSVGIGQISSEVPQNLSASRPQDRQFILSSKKLLLSDSGFYLCAWNLAGANVLTFGAGSRLTVL.

The J gene is TRBJ2-3, the V gene TRBV5-1; 8 positions agree with TRBD2. Germline loops: CDR1 SGHRS, CDR2 YFSETQ. The CDR3 has 15 residues. The junction had 3 bases not matched to a gene; V was cut back by 2 bases and J by 1 base. Here the CDR3 reads CASSFVTSGTDTQYF. For the CDR3, the DNA is TGCGCCAGCAGCTTTGTGACTAGCGGCACAGATACGCAGTATTTT.

The chain combines TRBV10-3 with TRBJ1-1; no clear D gene. CDR1 is ENHRY and CDR2 is SYGVKD in the germline V gene. This CDR3 is 11 amino acids long. Trimming stripped 8 bases from V and 5 bases from J, with 9 bases between. DNA for the CDR3: TGTGCCATCCGGATGGAAACTGAAGCTTTCTTT. This codes for CAIRMETEAFF.

The chain combines TRBV28 with TRBJ1-2, with unresolved D. The CDR3 length is 12 residues. In germline, CDR1 is MDHEN, CDR2 SYDVKM. The V end lost 7 bases, the J end lost 6 bases, and 12 bases lay between the germline ends. The CDR3 spells CASTTTWHGYTF. The CDR3 DNA follows: TGTGCCAGCACGACCACTTGGCATGGCTACACCTTC.

This chain joins TRBV13 and TRBJ1-3; D remains unclear. Germline lookup yields CDR1 PRHDT and CDR2 FYEKMQ (reference sequence). The V gene lost 2 bases and the J gene lost 0 bases, with 8 bases spanning the gap. This CDR3 spans 15 amino acids. The CDR3 region is CASSLRLISGNTIYF. In DNA form, the CDR3 reads TGTGCCAGCAGCTTAAGACTGATCTCTGGAAACACCATATATTTT. The variable domain in full, with the rest retrieved from reference TRBV13 and TRBJ1-3, is AAGVIQSPRHLIKEKRETATLKCYPIPRHDTVYWYQQGPGQDPQFLISFYEKMQSDKGSIPDRFSAQQFSDYHSELNMSSLELGDSALYFCASSLRLISGNTIYFGEGSWLTVV.